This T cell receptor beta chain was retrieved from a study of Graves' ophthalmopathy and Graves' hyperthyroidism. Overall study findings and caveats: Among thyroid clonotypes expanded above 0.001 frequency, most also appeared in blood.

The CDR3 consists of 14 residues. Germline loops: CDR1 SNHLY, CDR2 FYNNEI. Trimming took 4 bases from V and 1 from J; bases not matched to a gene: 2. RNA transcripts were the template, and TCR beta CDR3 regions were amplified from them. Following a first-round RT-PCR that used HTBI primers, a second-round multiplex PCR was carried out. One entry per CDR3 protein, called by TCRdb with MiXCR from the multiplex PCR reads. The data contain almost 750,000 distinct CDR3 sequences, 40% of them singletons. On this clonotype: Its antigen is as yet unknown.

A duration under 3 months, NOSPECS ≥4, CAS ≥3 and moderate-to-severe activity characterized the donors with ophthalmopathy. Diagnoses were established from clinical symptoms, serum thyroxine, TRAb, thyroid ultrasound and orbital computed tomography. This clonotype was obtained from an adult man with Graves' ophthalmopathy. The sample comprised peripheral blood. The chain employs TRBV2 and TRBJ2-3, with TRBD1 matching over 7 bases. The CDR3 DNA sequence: TGTGCCAGCAGTGGACAGGGTCGCACAGATACGCAGTATTTT. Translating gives CASSGQGRTDTQYF.